Sequencing of this T cell receptor beta chain was carried out in a study of T cell responses to AZD1222 COVID-19 vaccine. V dropped 4 bases and J dropped 2; count of bases not matched to a gene: 7. This CDR3 comprises 15 residues. The germline gives CDR1 SGHTA, CDR2 FQGNSA. Only a few counts were recorded for this clone. The antigen remains undetermined. General study points: At study baseline, merely six AZD1222 recipients were seropositive.

Using immunoSEQ multiplex PCR, the repertoire was profiled, and TCRdb retains in-frame clones only, with some absent. The data hold some 150,000 clones, with around 88% observed a single time. V is TRBV7-2 and J is TRBJ2-5; TRBD1 agrees at 7 bases. The input for sequencing was peripheral blood, taken on day 0 of MenACWY control vaccination. The receptor was derived from an adult in good health. The CDR3 nucleotides read TGTGCCAGCAGCTCCGCGATCAGGGGGCAAGAGACCCAGTACTTC. Residues: CASSSAIRGQETQYF.